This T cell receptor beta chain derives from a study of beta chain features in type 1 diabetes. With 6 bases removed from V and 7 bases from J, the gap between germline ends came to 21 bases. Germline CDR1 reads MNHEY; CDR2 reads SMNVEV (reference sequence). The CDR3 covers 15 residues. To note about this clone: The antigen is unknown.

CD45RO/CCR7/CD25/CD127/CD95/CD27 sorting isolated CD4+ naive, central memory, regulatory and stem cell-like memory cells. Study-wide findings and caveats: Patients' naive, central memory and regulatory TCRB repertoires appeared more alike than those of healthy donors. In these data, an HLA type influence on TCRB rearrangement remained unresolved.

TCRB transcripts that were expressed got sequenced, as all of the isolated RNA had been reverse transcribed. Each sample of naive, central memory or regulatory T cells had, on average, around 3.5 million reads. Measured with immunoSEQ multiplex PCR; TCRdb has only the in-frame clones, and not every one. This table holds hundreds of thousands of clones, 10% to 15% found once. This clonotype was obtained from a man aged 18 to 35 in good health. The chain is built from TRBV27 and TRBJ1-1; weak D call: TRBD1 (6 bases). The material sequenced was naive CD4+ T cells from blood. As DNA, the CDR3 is TGTGCCAGCAGACCCTTTACAGGGTATCGGGGTGAAGCTTTCTTT. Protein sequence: CASRPFTGYRGEAFF.